Presented here are 27 T cell receptor beta chains from one specimen sequenced in a study of sequential checkpoint blockade in melanoma. The treatment here: randomized to nivolumab then ipilimumab (arm A) or the reverse (arm B). Measured with immunoSEQ multiplex PCR; TCRdb has only the in-frame clones, and not every one. The table includes about 12,000 clones, 82% detected once. The source was CD8+ T cells sorted from blood (inferred from file names), collected from a patient given nivolumab and ipilimumab in sequence. These receptors originate from a human donor with melanoma.

The chain has TRBV6-1 and TRBJ2-5; no firm D call. V lost 5 bases, J lost 0 bases, and 4 bases lay in between. CDR3 length: 12 amino acids. Germline V lookup: CDR1 MNHNS, CDR2 SASEGT. The chain's CDR3 is CASSQYQETQYF. CDR3 nucleotide sequence: TGTGCCAGCAGTCAATACCAAGAGACCCAGTACTTC.

The chain joins TRBV7-7 to TRBJ2-5, with a possible D match to TRBD2 (6 bases). The CDR3 covers 10 residues. V lost 10 bases to trimming and J lost 11 bases, with 14 bases between them. Germline V lookup: CDR1 SSHAT, CDR2 FNYEAQ (reference sequence). The CDR3 DNA reads TGTGCCACCACCTGGGGGGAGCAGTACTTC. Encoded protein: CATTWGEQYF. Full variable domain (remainder filled in from reference TRBV7-7 and TRBJ2-5): GAGVSQSPRYKVTKRGQDVTLRCDPISSHATLYWYQQALGQGPEFLTYFNYEAQPDKSGLPSDRFSAERPEGSISTLTIQRTEQRDSAMYRCATTWGEQYFGPGTRLLVL.

V is TRBV28 and J is TRBJ1-1; 8 bases match TRBD1. The CDR3 length is 14 residues. The germline gives CDR1 MDHEN, CDR2 SYDVKM. V dropped 6 bases and J dropped 8; count of bases not matched to a gene: 11. CDR3 coding DNA: TGTGCCAGCAGCCCACCGCAGGGGGCTTTCGAAGCTTTCTTT. The encoded protein is CASSPPQGAFEAFF.

The V and J genes are TRBV27 and TRBJ2-7; TRBD2 agrees at 9 bases. The germline CDR1 and CDR2 sequences are MNHEY and SMNVEV (reference sequence). Trimming took 0 bases from V and 2 from J; bases not matched to a gene: 8. This CDR3 has 17 amino acids. The CDR3 is CASSLSIGTSPTYEQYF. The CDR3 DNA is TGTGCCAGCAGTTTATCGATAGGGACTAGCCCTACCTACGAGCAGTACTTC.

The chain employs TRBV7-9 and TRBJ1-1; TRBD1 aligns across 8 bases. With 2 bases clipped from V and 8 bases from J, the junction kept 4 bases outside the gene matches. Germline V gives CDR1 SEHNR, CDR2 FQNEAQ (reference sequence). The CDR3 totals 13 residues. The CDR3 loop reads CASSLMDREEAFF. Written as DNA, the CDR3 is TGTGCCAGCAGCTTAATGGACAGGGAGGAAGCTTTCTTT.

The V call is TRBV5-8, the J call TRBJ2-7; 9 positions match TRBD1. Germline trimming cut 0 bases from V and 4 bases from J; bases unmatched to any gene: 2. The CDR3 is 14 amino acids. Germline CDR1 reads SGHTS; CDR2 reads YDEGEE. The CDR3 loop is CASSLGTGVYEQYF. For the CDR3, the DNA is TGTGCCAGCAGCTTGGGGACAGGGGTTTACGAGCAGTACTTC.

The chain uses TRBV5-6 and TRBJ1-1, with TRBD1 as a possible D gene (5 bases). CDR3 length equals 15 residues. Per germline, CDR1 SGHDT and CDR2 YYEEEE. V was clipped by 4 bases and J by 4 bases, with 17 bases between them. The DNA for the CDR3 is TGTGCCAGCAGCCCTAATGGGAGGGGCGGCACTGAAGCTTTCTTT. Protein product: CASSPNGRGGTEAFF.

The chain joins TRBV5-6 to TRBJ2-1; TRBD1 matches at 8 bases. Germline values: CDR1 SGHDT, CDR2 YYEEEE. The CDR3 contains 16 residues. The ends lost 0 bases at V and 6 bases at J; junction bases unmatched: 8. In DNA, the CDR3 is TGTGCCAGCAGCTTGGGACAGGGGACTGGGTTCAATGAGCAGTTCTTC. Its translation is CASSLGQGTGFNEQFF.

The gene calls are TRBV19 and TRBJ1-1; a weak D match, TRBD1 (5 bases). The CDR3 is made up of 13 amino acids. Trimming cost V 9 bases and J 5 bases, with 16 bases left between them. Germline CDR1 and CDR2: LNHDA and SQIVND (reference sequence). The CDR3 reads CASGEGRWTEAFF. The CDR3, as DNA: TGTGCCAGCGGGGAGGGGCGGTGGACTGAAGCTTTCTTT.

This chain connects TRBV5-4 to TRBJ1-6, with D maybe TRBD1 (5 bases). Trimming removed 0 bases at V and 7 bases at J, with 11 bases between. Germline V gene data show CDR1 as SGHNT and CDR2 as YYREEE (reference sequence). This CDR3 has 15 residues. CDR3 DNA sequence: TGTGCCAGCAGCTTGGAGGGGTTGGTAAATTCACCCCTCCACTTT. Translating gives CASSLEGLVNSPLHF.

The chain combines TRBV6-5 with TRBJ1-2, with D unclear. The CDR3 length is 13 residues. Trimming pared 6 bases from V and 2 bases from J, leaving 10 bases between. From germline, CDR1 is MNHEY and CDR2 SVGAGI. CDR3 region: CASRESGNYGYTF. In nucleotides, the CDR3 is TGTGCCAGCAGGGAGTCTGGGAACTATGGCTACACCTTC.

The J gene is TRBJ2-3, the V gene TRBV28; tentative D call: TRBD2 (6 bases). Trimming cost V 8 bases and J 6 bases, with 21 bases left between them. Germline V gene lookup returns CDR1 MDHEN and CDR2 SYDVKM. The CDR3 loop spans 15 amino acids. The DNA for the CDR3 is TGTGCCAGCGCGGACGGGGCCGCGGGAACGGATACGCAGTATTTT. This translates into CASADGAAGTDTQYF.

The gene calls are TRBV5-8 and TRBJ1-3, with a weak D call TRBD1 (5 bases). Per the germline V gene, CDR1 is SGHTS and CDR2 is YDEGEE. V lost 5 bases and J 4 bases, leaving 16 bases between the germline ends. The CDR3 extends over 15 amino acids. CDR3 sequence: CASSFRGEAGNTIYF. The CDR3 DNA reads TGTGCCAGCAGTTTCCGAGGGGAGGCCGGAAACACCATATATTTT.

The V call is TRBV7-9, the J call TRBJ1-1; D is undetermined. V was cut by 1 base and J by 7 bases, with 7 bases left in between. The CDR3 sequence is 12 residues long. Germline lookup yields CDR1 SEHNR and CDR2 FQNEAQ (reference sequence). DNA for the CDR3: TGTGCCAGCAGCTTAGGGTCCTATGAAGCTTTCTTT. As protein: CASSLGSYEAFF.

This clone has a single count. The chain couples TRBV5-4 to TRBJ2-1; the D gene is possibly TRBD2 (6 bases). V lost 3 bases to trimming and J lost 9 bases, with 10 bases between them. The CDR3 has 12 residues. The V gene's germline CDR1 is SGHNT and CDR2 YYREEE (reference sequence). Written as DNA, the CDR3 is TGTGCCAGCAGCTCGGGAGTTGGTGAGCAGTTCTTC. This codes for CASSSGVGEQFF. The whole variable domain, filled in from reference TRBV5-4 and TRBJ2-1, reads ETGVTQSPTHLIKTRGQQVTLRCSSQSGHNTVSWYQQALGQGPQFIFQYYREEENGRGNFPPRFSGLQFPNYSSELNVNALELDDSALYLCASSSGVGEQFFGPGTRLTVL.

The chain is built from TRBV28 and TRBJ1-6, with 10 bases matching TRBD1. The germline V gene has CDR1 MDHEN and CDR2 SYDVKM. The CDR3 has 19 amino acids. Losses at the gene ends were 2 bases for V and 7 bases for J; bases not matched to a gene: 14. The CDR3 spells CASSLLTLPGQGENSPLHF. CDR3 DNA: TGTGCCAGCAGTTTACTTACCCTTCCTGGACAGGGGGAGAATTCACCCCTCCACTTT.

The count of this clone is one. In nucleotides, the CDR3 is TGCGCCAGTACGGGACAGCCCTCCGAGCAGTACTTC. Amino acids: CASTGQPSEQYF. The chain carries TRBV5-1 and TRBJ2-7, with TRBD1 identical over 7 bases. This CDR3 has 12 residues. Per germline, CDR1 SGHRS and CDR2 YFSETQ. Trimming removed 8 bases from V and 6 bases from J; junction bases left unmatched: 8.

The chain employs TRBV19 and TRBJ1-5; 8 bases are a match to TRBD1. The CDR3 length is 15 residues. With V trimmed by 6 bases and J by 5 bases, 9 bases remained unmatched. Germline V gene data show CDR1 as LNHDA and CDR2 as SQIVND (reference sequence). The CDR3 region is CASRRQGMMDQPQHF. The CDR3 region has the DNA TGTGCCAGTAGGAGACAGGGGATGATGGATCAGCCCCAGCATTTT. Full variable domain (outside the CDR3, taken from reference TRBV19 and TRBJ1-5): DGGITQSPKYLFRKEGQNVTLSCEQNLNHDAMYWYRQDPGQGLRLIYYSQIVNDFQKGDIAEGYSVSREKKESFPLTVTSAQKNPTAFYLCASRRQGMMDQPQHFGDGTRLSIL.

A single count supports this clone. The chain links TRBV6-5 to TRBJ2-1; 10 nucleotides match TRBD2. Germline values: CDR1 MNHEY, CDR2 SVGAGI. The CDR3 is 15 residues long. V shed 6 bases, J shed 3 bases, and the junction held 5 bases outside the gene matches. CDR3 coding DNA: TGTGCCAGCAGGTCGAGACTAGCGGGCTACAATGAGCAGTTCTTC. Translating gives CASRSRLAGYNEQFF.

The chain uses TRBV13 and TRBJ1-1; a possible D gene is TRBD1 (5 bases). Germline CDR1 PRHDT, CDR2 FYEKMQ (reference sequence). The CDR3 is 12 residues long. Trimming took 5 bases from V and 8 from J, leaving 12 bases between them. Written as DNA, the CDR3 is TGTGCCAGCAGCGCTTGGGGCCTCGAAGCTTTCTTT. This encodes CASSAWGLEAFF. Full variable domain (missing parts from reference TRBV13 and TRBJ1-1): AAGVIQSPRHLIKEKRETATLKCYPIPRHDTVYWYQQGPGQDPQFLISFYEKMQSDKGSIPDRFSAQQFSDYHSELNMSSLELGDSALYFCASSAWGLEAFFGQGTRLTVV.

The chain couples TRBV9 to TRBJ2-3; D might be TRBD2 (6 bases). Germline V CDR1 and CDR2: SGDLS, YYNGEE. V lost 2 bases to trimming and J lost 6 bases, with 16 bases between them. The length of the CDR3 is 15 residues. This CDR3 is CASSVGGSHGDTQYF. CDR3 in DNA: TGTGCCAGCAGCGTTGGAGGGTCCCATGGGGATACGCAGTATTTT.

CDR3 in DNA: TGCGCCAGCAGCTTGGGGAGGGGATCGTACGAGCAGTACTTC. Amino acids: CASSLGRGSYEQYF. The V and J genes are TRBV5-1 and TRBJ2-7; a weak D match, TRBD2 (6 bases). The V gene lost 0 bases and the J gene lost 4 bases, with 11 bases spanning the gap. Germline CDR1 reads SGHRS; CDR2 reads YFSETQ. This CDR3 has 14 residues.

J is TRBJ1-5 and V is TRBV28; TRBD1 aligns across 7 bases. Per the germline V gene, CDR1 is MDHEN and CDR2 is SYDVKM. The CDR3 runs to 14 residues. Losses at the gene ends were 4 bases for V and 6 bases for J; bases not matched to a gene: 6. The CDR3: CASSSRQGSQPQHF. CDR3 DNA: TGTGCCAGCAGTTCACGACAGGGCAGTCAGCCCCAGCATTTT.

The chain employs TRBV25-1 and TRBJ2-3; possible D gene TRBD1, 6 bases. Trimming pared 2 bases from V and 5 bases from J, leaving 14 bases between. CDR3 size: 15 residues. Germline loops: CDR1 MGHDK, CDR2 SYGVNS. This chain's CDR3 is CASSEEAQGLDTQYF. In DNA, the CDR3 is TGTGCCAGCAGTGAAGAGGCCCAGGGGTTAGATACGCAGTATTTT.

The V call is TRBV7-8, the J call TRBJ2-3, with 7 nucleotides matching TRBD2. This CDR3 has 16 amino acids. After removal of 5 bases from V and 2 bases from J, the junction contained 10 bases not matched to a gene. Germline-derived CDR1 and CDR2 are SGHVS and FQNEAQ. The DNA for the CDR3 is TGTGCCAGCAGCCCATGGGGGGGGATCGTCACAGATACGCAGTATTTT. It codes for CASSPWGGIVTDTQYF. Full variable domain (rest looked up from reference TRBV7-8 and TRBJ2-3): GAGVSQSPRYKVAKRGQDVALRCDPISGHVSLFWYQQALGQGPEFLTYFQNEAQLDKSGLPSDRFFAERPEGSVSTLKIQRTQQEDSAVYLCASSPWGGIVTDTQYFGPGTRLTVL.

Remarks on this clone: Germline and junction disagree at one end, which may indicate a read error. This chain links TRBV18 with TRBJ2-1, with TRBD2 matching over 9 bases. This CDR3 has 17 residues. In germline, CDR1 is KGHSH, CDR2 LQKENI. The CDR3 sequence is CASPVIAGDLSYNEQLF. Here the CDR3 DNA reads TGTGCCAGCCCCGTGATAGCGGGAGATCTGTCCTACAATGAGCAGCTCTTC.

Written as DNA, the CDR3 is TGTGCCAGCAGCGAGACAGGTTCCCCCGGGCATCAGCCCCAGCATTTT. This gives the protein CASSETGSPGHQPQHF. The chain joins TRBV9 to TRBJ1-5, with TRBD1 as a possible D gene (6 bases). The CDR3 loop spans 16 amino acids. The V gene lost 3 bases and the J gene lost 5 bases, with 18 bases spanning the gap. Germline CDR1 reads SGDLS; CDR2 reads YYNGEE.